This TCR beta chain was profiled in a study of T cell changes during pregnancy in multiple sclerosis. Measured with immunoSEQ multiplex PCR; TCRdb has only the in-frame clones, and not every one. In the table there are fewer than 45,000 clones, around 90% of which are singletons. The germline V gene encodes CDR1 SNHLY and CDR2 FYNNEI. V lost 10 bases to trimming and J lost 0 bases, with 9 bases between them. The CDR3 runs 12 residues. The source is a female donor in good health, enrolled as a control in a pregnancy study. The source was peripheral blood, collected in the second trimester of pregnancy. The J gene is TRBJ1-2, the V gene TRBV2, with D uncertain. The CDR3, as DNA: TGTGCCACCGATACACCTAACTATGGCTACACCTTC. Its protein product is CATDTPNYGYTF.